Below are 21 T cell receptor beta chains sequenced from a single sample in a study of CD8 T cells in Susac syndrome. Reverse transcription of about 0.45 to 1 ug RNA was performed with random hexamers. TCRdb reprocessed the immunoSEQ multiplex PCR reads with MiXCR, giving one entry per CDR3 protein. The sample records about 280,000 distinct CDR3 sequences, 70% to 90% being singletons. The sequencing input was CD8+ T cells from PBMCs. All receptors come from a human donor with multiple sclerosis.

In DNA form, the CDR3 reads TGTGCCAGCAGGGGACTAGCGGGATTGCGCGAGCAGTACTTC. Protein product: CASRGLAGLREQYF. V is TRBV28 and J is TRBJ2-7; 13 bases are shared with TRBD2. The CDR3 loop spans 14 amino acids. V was pared by 6 bases and J by 6 bases, with 5 bases of the junction left unmatched. The germline V gene has CDR1 MDHEN and CDR2 SYDVKM. The whole variable domain, remainder taken from reference TRBV28 and TRBJ2-7, is DVKVTQSSRYLVKRTGEKVFLECVQDMDHENMFWYRQDPGLGLRLIYFSYDVKMKEKGDIPEGYSVSREKKERFSLILESASTNQTSMYLCASRGLAGLREQYFGPGTRLTVT.

The rearrangement joins TRBV27 to TRBJ1-2; weak D call: TRBD1 (6 bases). Deletions cut 2 bases from V and 7 bases from J, with 11 bases between. Germline values: CDR1 MNHEY, CDR2 SMNVEV (reference sequence). This CDR3 contains 13 residues. The CDR3: CASSLGGAVGYTF. CDR3 DNA sequence: TGTGCCAGCAGTTTAGGGGGGGCGGTTGGCTACACCTTC.

The chain employs TRBV29-1 and TRBJ2-6, with 9 bases lining up with TRBD1. Germline V CDR1 and CDR2: SQVTM, ANQGSEA. The CDR3 is made up of 14 amino acids. Trimming at V came to 6 bases and at J to 1 base, leaving 1 base not matched to a gene. The CDR3 bases are TGCAGCGTGGGGACAGGGTCTGGGGCCAACGTCCTGACTTTC. Translation: CSVGTGSGANVLTF.

Comments on this clonotype: It is likely a read error, because the conserved phenylalanine at the end of the CDR3 is missing. The limits of the CDR3 on the DNA are not certain, so only TCRdb's listed CDR3 is given. The V and J genes are TRBV6-4 and TRBJ2-7; the table's D call, TRBD1, was not checked against the DNA. Germline values: CDR1 MRHNA, CDR2 SNTAGT. The CDR3 is made up of 11 amino acids, end residues included. This CDR3 is CASSGDRADCL.

The V call is TRBV5-6, the J call TRBJ1-3, with a possible D match to TRBD1 (6 bases). The V gene's germline CDR1 is SGHDT and CDR2 YYEEEE. The V and J ends lost 0 bases and 1 base respectively, with 11 bases between them. This CDR3 contains 16 residues. The CDR3 here is CASSLARQGSGNTIYF. The CDR3 coding sequence is TGTGCCAGCAGCTTGGCCCGGCAGGGGTCTGGAAACACCATATATTTT.

Here the CDR3 reads CASSVEYGSDEQFF. The CDR3 nucleotides are TGTGCCAGCAGCGTAGAATACGGGAGCGATGAGCAGTTCTTC. The chain combines TRBV9 with TRBJ2-1; TRBD2 is a possible D gene (6 bases). The CDR3 contains 14 residues. In germline, CDR1 is SGDLS, CDR2 YYNGEE. V dropped 0 bases and J dropped 8 bases, with 12 bases sitting between them.

The rearrangement links TRBV3-1 to TRBJ2-1; 7 nucleotides agree with TRBD2. Germline V gives CDR1 LGHDT, CDR2 YNNKEL (reference sequence). V was pared by 0 bases and J by 12 bases, with 8 bases of the junction left unmatched. This CDR3 region has 14 residues. The CDR3 nucleotides are TGTGCCAGCAGCCAAGAGCGGGGAGGGAGGGTGCAGTTCTTC. Translating gives CASSQERGGRVQFF.

This clonotype has a single count. The chain employs TRBV4-1 and TRBJ2-3, with D perhaps TRBD2 (6 bases). The germline gives CDR1 MGHRA, CDR2 YSYEKL. This CDR3 contains 14 residues. Trimming took 3 bases from V and 7 from J, leaving 14 bases between them. CDR3 coding DNA: TGCGCCAGCAGCCAGCTACTAGCACCATATACGCAGTATTTT. This gives the protein CASSQLLAPYTQYF.

V gene TRBV27 combines with J gene TRBJ2-5; D not certain. CDR3 length: 14 amino acids. Germline CDR1 reads MNHEY; CDR2 reads SMNVEV (reference sequence). V lost 5 bases, J lost 0 bases, and 10 bases lay in between. CDR3 residues: CASSPELYQETQYF. The CDR3 DNA reads TGTGCCAGCAGTCCCGAATTGTACCAAGAGACCCAGTACTTC.

The chain recombines TRBV5-4 with TRBJ2-7, with unresolved D. Germline V CDR1 and CDR2: SGHNT, YYREEE (reference sequence). Trimming took 2 bases from V and 5 from J, leaving 11 bases between them. The CDR3 extends over 13 amino acids. CDR3: CASSFGRSNEQYF. CDR3 coding DNA: TGTGCCAGCAGCTTCGGTCGCAGTAACGAGCAGTACTTC.

This clonotype was found a few times. V and J are TRBV9 and TRBJ2-7, with D perhaps matching TRBD1 (5 bases). The germline CDR1 and CDR2 sequences are SGDLS and YYNGEE. The CDR3 is 15 residues long. CDR3 in amino acids: CAPTPEWGEYYEQYF. The CDR3 DNA reads TGTGCGCCAACGCCCGAGTGGGGCGAATACTACGAGCAGTACTTC.

This chain connects TRBV12-3 or TRBV12-4 to TRBJ2-1; D perhaps matches TRBD2 (5 bases). The CDR3 is 13 residues long. Trimming shortened V by 8 bases and J by 4 bases, and 12 bases separated the two germline ends. The CDR3 loop reads CASRSDFYNEQFF. The CDR3 nucleotides are TGTGCCAGCCGATCGGACTTTTACAATGAGCAGTTCTTC.

The V gene is TRBV29-1, the J gene TRBJ2-7, with D perhaps matching TRBD1 (6 bases). Trimming removed 7 bases at V and 4 bases at J, with 20 bases between. Germline CDR1 SQVTM, CDR2 ANQGSEA. CDR3 length: 14 residues. The DNA for the CDR3 is TGCAGCGCCGAGGGACATGGCGGCATATACGAGCAGTACTTC. It translates to CSAEGHGGIYEQYF.

The DNA of the CDR3 is TGTGCCAGCAGTACCAGTTGGGCGTTGGCGGGGGACACCGGGGAGCTGTTTTTT. Its protein is CASSTSWALAGDTGELFF. The chain has TRBV28 and TRBJ2-2, with 7 bases matching TRBD2. CDR1 is MDHEN and CDR2 is SYDVKM in the germline V gene. Trimming took 5 bases from V and 3 from J; bases not matched to a gene: 15. The CDR3 has 18 amino acids.

This sequence joins TRBV23-1 and TRBJ2-7, with TRBD2 matching 11 bases. TRBV23-1 is reported as an ORF; its role is uncertain. The ends lost 9 bases at V and 0 bases at J; junction bases unmatched: 25. The CDR3 loop spans 21 amino acids. CDR3: CASGKSGLAADLTPSSYEQYF. The CDR3 DNA reads TGCGCCAGTGGGAAATCGGGACTAGCGGCAGACCTAACTCCCAGCTCCTACGAGCAGTACTTC.

The V gene is TRBV7-9, the J gene TRBJ1-2; TRBD1 agrees at 10 bases. CDR3 length equals 15 residues. Germline CDR1 SEHNR, CDR2 FQNEAQ (reference sequence). The V and J ends lost 5 bases and 4 bases, in that order; junction bases with no gene match: 7. The CDR3 protein is CASSPPGQGTYGYTF. In nucleotides, the CDR3 is TGTGCCAGCAGCCCCCCGGGACAGGGGACCTATGGCTACACCTTC.

The chain is built from TRBV9 and TRBJ2-3; D might be TRBD2 (6 bases). The V end was cut by 2 bases, the J end by 4 bases, with 17 bases between. The CDR3 has 16 amino acids. The germline V gene encodes CDR1 SGDLS and CDR2 YYNGEE. CDR3 sequence: CASSVPRGGGADTQYF. For the CDR3, the DNA is TGTGCCAGCAGCGTTCCGAGGGGAGGAGGTGCAGATACGCAGTATTTT.

The chain joins TRBV9 to TRBJ2-1, with TRBD2 identical over 9 bases. Trimming removed 3 bases from V and 4 bases from J; junction bases left unmatched: 11. Germline values: CDR1 SGDLS, CDR2 YYNGEE. CDR3 size: 17 residues. This CDR3 is CASSAKLLAGSYNEQFF. CDR3 sequence (DNA): TGTGCCAGCAGCGCCAAGCTCCTAGCGGGGTCATACAATGAGCAGTTCTTC.

This chain connects TRBV6-6 to TRBJ2-7; D may match TRBD1 or TRBD2 (5 bases each). V was shortened by 7 bases and J by 3 bases, with 22 bases between the two germline ends. This CDR3 contains 16 residues. The V gene's germline CDR1 is MNHNY and CDR2 SVGAGI (reference sequence). The CDR3 reads CASNKKGNARGYEQYF. The CDR3 region has the DNA TGTGCCAGCAACAAGAAGGGGAACGCGAGGGGCTACGAGCAGTACTTC.

The chain is built from TRBV12-3 or TRBV12-4 and TRBJ2-5; no firm D call. The CDR3 length is 13 residues. V was cut by 3 bases and J by 2 bases, with 7 bases left in between. The CDR3 protein is CASSFSGQETQYF. The CDR3 DNA reads as TGTGCCAGCAGTTTTTCTGGGCAAGAGACCCAGTACTTC.

The chain carries TRBV28 and TRBJ2-7; D unresolved. The V end lost 3 bases, the J end lost 3 bases, and 21 bases lay between the germline ends. Germline-derived CDR1 and CDR2 are MDHEN and SYDVKM. The CDR3 sequence is 17 residues long. The CDR3, as DNA: TGTGCCAGCAGTTTTACCTGGCAGGCGAGCTTTAGCTACGAGCAGTACTTC. The encoded protein is CASSFTWQASFSYEQYF. The variable domain in full, completed from reference TRBV28 and TRBJ2-7, reads DVKVTQSSRYLVKRTGEKVFLECVQDMDHENMFWYRQDPGLGLRLIYFSYDVKMKEKGDIPEGYSVSREKKERFSLILESASTNQTSMYLCASSFTWQASFSYEQYFGPGTRLTVT.